This T cell receptor beta chain stems from a study of T cell repertoires in cytomegalovirus infection. Study details: Newly reported HLA-C-restricted and thoroughly characterized HLA-B-restricted CMV epitopes were employed. It can be stated that public TCR beta signatures indicated CMV infection as well as a matching HLA type. Study outcomes and limitations: There were carriers of CMV plus the relevant HLA, and cumulative public TCR beta family frequency identified them. Within the response measured ex vivo, HLA-C-restricted CMV-specific TCR beta clonotypes were dominant.

About this clonotype itself: The target antigen is unknown.

TCRdb re-called the reads with MiXCR, one entry per CDR3 protein. In the table there are about 830,000 distinct CDR3 sequences, about 30% of which are singletons. The receptor was isolated from a human donor in good health (CMV status not recorded). Some clones in this sample may be carry-over from other donors' samples. The specimen comprised cultured CD8+ T cells from PBMCs, sampled from culture after CMV antigen stimulation.

The CDR3 is CASSFWTRKTQYF. DNA for the CDR3: TGTGCCAGCAGTTTCTGGACTCGTAAGACCCAGTACTTC. This chain joins TRBV12-3 or TRBV12-4 and TRBJ2-5, with a possible D match to TRBD2 (5 bases). V lost 3 bases and J lost 6, with 11 bases in between. The CDR3 has 13 residues.